The clone carrying this T cell receptor (beta chain) was observed at least ten times. Everyone who gave samples was a healthy Caucasian. MiXCR, run by TCRdb on the 5' RACE reads, gives a single entry per CDR3 protein. Here the sample spans around 250,000 distinct CDR3 sequences, approximately 12% being singletons. This specimen belongs to a study of identical twins. This CDR3 region has 10 residues. V was trimmed by 6 bases and J by 6 bases, leaving 6 bases between them. Germline CDR1 reads SQVTM; CDR2 reads ANQGSEA. The same sample was also used in a study of yellow fever vaccine responses in identical twins.

This receptor was identified in a woman younger than 35 in good health. The sequencing sample was made of memory (CD45RO+) T cells sorted from blood. This sequence joins TRBV29-1 and TRBJ2-1; D is possibly TRBD2 (5 bases). CDR3 loop: CSVLGNEQFF. The CDR3 DNA follows: TGCAGCGTACTAGGCAATGAGCAGTTCTTC.